The rows below give T cell receptor beta chains drawn from one sample of a study of control samples from healthy donors and cancer patients. Profiled with immunoSEQ multiplex PCR; TCRdb holds only in-frame clones, not every one. Of some 140,000 clones in the sample, around nine tenths were seen once. Sequenced sample: blood. All receptors come from a woman in her 30s in good health. The CDR3 runs from the conserved cysteine through the conserved F or W. D genes are given only for firm matches. Clone size is not always given. Where it is, it says once, few, many or a class for expanded clones.

J gene: TRBJ1-4
D gene: NA
V gene: TRBV6-5
clone size: NA
CDR3 protein: CASSYRTLSANEKLFF
CDR3 DNA: TGTGCCAGCAGTTACCGGACTCTCTCGGCTAATGAAAAACTGTTTTTT

J gene: TRBJ1-3
D gene: NA
V gene: TRBV10-3
clone size: once
CDR3 protein: CATSTQGFSGNTIYF
CDR3 DNA: TGTGCCACCTCCACTCAGGGCTTCTCTGGAAACACCATATATTTT

J gene: TRBJ2-2
D gene: TRBD2
V gene: TRBV16
clone size: NA
CDR3 protein: CASSQTSDDTGELFF
CDR3 DNA: TGTGCCAGCAGCCAGACTAGCGACGACACCGGGGAGCTGTTTTTT

J gene: TRBJ2-1
D gene: NA
V gene: TRBV20-1
clone size: NA
CDR3 protein: CGGTSGVEQFF
CDR3 DNA: TGCGGGGGGACCTCGGGGGTTGAGCAGTTCTTC

J gene: TRBJ2-1
D gene: TRBD2
V gene: TRBV5-4
clone size: NA
CDR3 protein: CASSRQPAGTYSDEQFF
CDR3 DNA: TGTGCCAGCAGCCGCCAGCCAGCGGGAACCTACTCCGATGAGCAGTTCTTC

J gene: TRBJ2-1
D gene: NA
V gene: TRBV19
clone size: NA
CDR3 protein: CASSISAYNEQFF
CDR3 DNA: TGTGCCAGTAGTATTTCCGCCTACAATGAGCAGTTCTTC

J gene: TRBJ1-2
D gene: NA
V gene: TRBV18
clone size: NA
CDR3 protein: CASSSMTVHNYGYTF
CDR3 DNA: TGTGCCAGCTCATCGATGACGGTACACAACTATGGCTACACCTTC

J gene: TRBJ2-1
D gene: TRBD2
V gene: TRBV18
clone size: NA
CDR3 protein: CASSPPSGGSYNEQFF
CDR3 DNA: TGTGCCAGCTCACCACCTTCGGGAGGGTCCTACAATGAGCAGTTCTTC

J gene: TRBJ2-1
D gene: NA
V gene: TRBV7-9
clone size: NA
CDR3 protein: CASSLDQGPEQFF
CDR3 DNA: TGTGCCAGCAGCTTAGATCAGGGGCCGGAGCAGTTCTTC

J gene: TRBJ1-1
D gene: NA
V gene: TRBV5-6
clone size: NA
CDR3 protein: CASSLVMVYTEAFF
CDR3 DNA: TGTGCCAGCAGCTTGGTGATGGTGTACACTGAAGCTTTCTTT

J gene: TRBJ1-2
D gene: NA
V gene: TRBV28
clone size: NA
CDR3 protein: CASSPGGGAYYGYTF
CDR3 DNA: TGTGCCAGCAGTCCCGGCGGGGGGGCCTACTATGGCTACACCTTC

J gene: TRBJ2-3
D gene: NA
V gene: TRBV9
clone size: NA
CDR3 protein: CASSAQGGLEDTQYF
CDR3 DNA: TGTGCCAGCAGCGCCCAGGGGGGTCTGGAGGATACGCAGTATTTT

J gene: TRBJ2-1
D gene: NA
V gene: TRBV6-6
clone size: NA
CDR3 protein: CASSPVGGNEQFF
CDR3 DNA: TGTGCCAGCAGCCCGGTCGGGGGCAATGAGCAGTTCTTC

J gene: TRBJ2-3
D gene: NA
V gene: TRBV5-4
clone size: NA
CDR3 protein: CASSLGGDSTDTQYF
CDR3 DNA: TGTGCCAGCAGCTTGGGGGGGGACTCCACCGATACGCAGTATTTT

J gene: TRBJ1-2
D gene: TRBD1
V gene: TRBV30
clone size: once
CDR3 protein: CAWRDRGHGGYTF
CDR3 DNA: TGTGCCTGGAGGGACAGGGGGCACGGTGGCTACACCTTC

J gene: TRBJ2-7
D gene: NA
V gene: TRBV5-1
clone size: NA
CDR3 protein: CASSLSGTYEQYF
CDR3 DNA: TGCGCCAGCAGCTTGTCCGGGACCTACGAGCAGTACTTC

J gene: TRBJ2-1
D gene: NA
V gene: TRBV5-4
clone size: once
CDR3 protein: CASSLGQGPREQFF
CDR3 DNA: TGTGCCAGCAGCTTGGGGCAGGGCCCTCGTGAGCAGTTCTTC

J gene: TRBJ1-6
D gene: TRBD1
V gene: TRBV30
clone size: NA
CDR3 protein: CAWVGTANNSPLHF
CDR3 DNA: TGTGCCTGGGTGGGGACAGCAAATAATTCACCCCTCCACTTT

J gene: TRBJ2-3
D gene: NA
V gene: TRBV7-3
clone size: NA
CDR3 protein: CASRLLPRSGTQYF
CDR3 DNA: TGTGCCAGCCGTCTCCTCCCTAGGTCTGGTACGCAGTATTTT

J gene: TRBJ1-2
D gene: NA
V gene: TRBV20-1
clone size: NA
CDR3 protein: CSASRGNYGYTF
CDR3 DNA: TGCAGTGCTAGTCGGGGGAACTATGGCTACACCTTC

J gene: TRBJ1-1
D gene: NA
V gene: TRBV30
clone size: NA
CDR3 protein: CAWSVVGTEAFF
CDR3 DNA: TGTGCCTGGAGTGTGGTGGGCACTGAAGCTTTCTTT

J gene: TRBJ2-1
D gene: TRBD2
V gene: TRBV27
clone size: NA
CDR3 protein: CASTGLAGSNEQFF
CDR3 DNA: TGTGCCAGCACGGGACTAGCGGGATCCAATGAGCAGTTCTTC

J gene: TRBJ2-7
D gene: NA
V gene: TRBV18
clone size: few
CDR3 protein: CASSPAFQSSYEQYF
CDR3 DNA: TGTGCCAGCTCACCCGCGTTCCAGAGCTCCTACGAGCAGTACTTC

J gene: TRBJ1-6
D gene: TRBD1
V gene: TRBV28
clone size: NA
CDR3 protein: CASLTQGPAGKALHF
CDR3 DNA: TGTGCCAGCCTGACACAGGGGCCGGCGGGTAAAGCCCTCCACTTT

J gene: TRBJ2-3
D gene: TRBD1
V gene: TRBV6-5
clone size: NA
CDR3 protein: CASNWAKGATDTQYF
CDR3 DNA: TGTGCCAGCAATTGGGCAAAGGGGGCAACAGATACGCAGTATTTT

J gene: TRBJ2-1
D gene: NA
V gene: TRBV3-1/TRBV3-2
clone size: NA
CDR3 protein: CASSQGHGQFF
CDR3 DNA: TGTGCCAGCAGCCAGGGACATGGGCAGTTCTTC

J gene: TRBJ1-2
D gene: NA
V gene: TRBV6-6
clone size: NA
CDR3 protein: CASSDRDPNYYGYTF
CDR3 DNA: TGTGCCAGCAGTGACCGGGACCCAAATTACTATGGCTACACCTTC

J gene: TRBJ2-1
D gene: NA
V gene: TRBV30
clone size: NA
CDR3 protein: CAWGLNEQFF
CDR3 DNA: TGTGCCTGGGGGCTTAATGAGCAGTTCTTC

J gene: TRBJ2-1
D gene: TRBD2
V gene: TRBV7-2
clone size: NA
CDR3 protein: CASSRPPRLAGPGYEQFF
CDR3 DNA: TGTGCCAGCAGCCGGCCCCCAAGACTAGCGGGACCTGGCTATGAGCAGTTCTTC

J gene: TRBJ2-2
D gene: NA
V gene: TRBV27
clone size: once
CDR3 protein: CASSRWVLGENTGELFF
CDR3 DNA: TGTGCCAGCAGTCGCTGGGTCCTGGGGGAAAACACCGGGGAGCTGTTTTTT

J gene: TRBJ1-4
D gene: NA
V gene: TRBV6-6
clone size: NA
CDR3 protein: CASRLENEKLFF
CDR3 DNA: TGTGCCAGCAGACTTGAAAACGAAAAACTGTTTTTT

J gene: TRBJ1-5
D gene: NA
V gene: TRBV4-1
clone size: NA
CDR3 protein: CASSQGGINQPQHF
CDR3 DNA: TGCGCCAGCAGCCAAGGGGGAATCAATCAGCCCCAGCATTTT

J gene: TRBJ1-1
D gene: NA
V gene: TRBV6-1
clone size: NA
CDR3 protein: CASSEAPSFAEAFF
CDR3 DNA: TGTGCCAGCAGTGAAGCCCCTAGCTTCGCTGAAGCTTTCTTT

J gene: TRBJ2-7
D gene: TRBD1
V gene: TRBV18
clone size: NA
CDR3 protein: CASSPPGQGGAGEQYF
CDR3 DNA: TGTGCCAGCTCACCACCCGGACAGGGGGGCGCGGGTGAGCAGTACTTC

J gene: TRBJ1-1
D gene: NA
V gene: TRBV18
clone size: once
CDR3 protein: CASSPSANTEAFF
CDR3 DNA: TGTGCCAGCTCACCATCGGCGAACACTGAAGCTTTCTTT

J gene: TRBJ2-7
D gene: TRBD1
V gene: TRBV5-4
clone size: NA
CDR3 protein: CASSSMWATGYYEQYF
CDR3 DNA: TGTGCCAGCAGCTCAATGTGGGCGACAGGGTACTACGAGCAGTACTTC

J gene: TRBJ1-1
D gene: NA
V gene: TRBV29-1
clone size: NA
CDR3 protein: CSAGQARARVTEAFF
CDR3 DNA: TGCAGCGCCGGCCAGGCGAGGGCGCGGGTCACTGAAGCTTTCTTT

J gene: TRBJ1-2
D gene: NA
V gene: TRBV24-1
clone size: NA
CDR3 protein: CATSDARANYGYTF
CDR3 DNA: TGTGCCACCAGTGACGCCAGGGCTAACTATGGCTACACCTTC

J gene: TRBJ2-1
D gene: NA
V gene: TRBV27
clone size: NA
CDR3 protein: CASTPSGLERGYNEQFF
CDR3 DNA: TGTGCCAGCACCCCAAGCGGGCTAGAAAGGGGATACAATGAGCAGTTCTTC

J gene: TRBJ1-1
D gene: TRBD1
V gene: TRBV5-4
clone size: NA
CDR3 protein: CASSFPDRGTEAFF
CDR3 DNA: TGTGCCAGCAGCTTCCCCGACAGGGGCACTGAAGCTTTCTTT

J gene: TRBJ1-1
D gene: TRBD1
V gene: TRBV6-2/TRBV6-3
clone size: once
CDR3 protein: CASSYVPGQGAGWTEAFF
CDR3 DNA: TGTGCCAGCAGTTACGTCCCGGGACAGGGGGCAGGATGGACTGAAGCTTTCTTT

J gene: TRBJ2-7
D gene: TRBD2
V gene: TRBV7-9
clone size: few
CDR3 protein: CASSLGASGHYEQYF
CDR3 DNA: TGTGCCAGCAGCTTAGGGGCTAGCGGTCACTACGAGCAGTACTTC

J gene: TRBJ1-5
D gene: NA
V gene: TRBV6-6
clone size: NA
CDR3 protein: CASRSVLLQPQHF
CDR3 DNA: TGTGCCAGCAGGTCGGTCCTCTTGCAGCCCCAGCATTTT

J gene: TRBJ1-1
D gene: NA
V gene: TRBV7-2
clone size: NA
CDR3 protein: CASSQSYNTEAFF
CDR3 DNA: TGTGCCAGCAGCCAATCCTACAACACTGAAGCTTTCTTT

J gene: TRBJ2-1
D gene: NA
V gene: TRBV6-6
clone size: NA
CDR3 protein: CASSSPTGTSRDEQFF
CDR3 DNA: TGTGCCAGCAGTTCTCCTACCGGGACCTCTCGGGATGAGCAGTTCTTC

J gene: TRBJ2-4
D gene: TRBD2
V gene: TRBV2
clone size: NA
CDR3 protein: CASRLIAGGPGKNIQYF
CDR3 DNA: TGTGCCAGCAGATTGATAGCGGGAGGGCCGGGCAAAAACATTCAGTACTTC

J gene: TRBJ2-1
D gene: NA
V gene: TRBV19
clone size: NA
CDR3 protein: CASRGRGSYNEQFF
CDR3 DNA: TGTGCCAGTAGGGGGAGAGGGTCCTACAATGAGCAGTTCTTC

J gene: TRBJ2-7
D gene: NA
V gene: TRBV6-5
clone size: NA
CDR3 protein: CASSYSPGSYEQYF
CDR3 DNA: TGTGCCAGCAGTTACTCGCCCGGTTCCTACGAGCAGTACTTC

J gene: TRBJ1-2
D gene: NA
V gene: TRBV5-5
clone size: NA
CDR3 protein: CASSPGGGYGYTF
CDR3 DNA: TGTGCCAGCAGCCCGGGGGGGGGCTATGGCTACACCTTC

J gene: TRBJ1-2
D gene: NA
V gene: TRBV28
clone size: NA
CDR3 protein: CASSLTDAALSYGYTF
CDR3 DNA: TGTGCCAGCAGTCTTACCGACGCGGCCCTCAGCTATGGCTACACCTTC

J gene: TRBJ2-7
D gene: TRBD1
V gene: TRBV2
clone size: once
CDR3 protein: CASSARAGGGSYEQYF
CDR3 DNA: TGTGCCAGCAGTGCCCGAGCAGGGGGCGGATCCTACGAGCAGTACTTC

J gene: TRBJ1-5
D gene: NA
V gene: TRBV6-6
clone size: NA
CDR3 protein: CASSYVSGNQPQHF
CDR3 DNA: TGTGCCAGCAGTTACGTGTCAGGGAATCAGCCCCAGCATTTT

J gene: TRBJ1-3
D gene: NA
V gene: TRBV13
clone size: NA
CDR3 protein: CASSLRTVSGNTIYF
CDR3 DNA: TGTGCCAGCAGCTTAAGGACGGTCTCTGGAAACACCATATATTTT